This TCR beta chain was obtained from a study of blood T cell repertoires in COVID-19. Looking at the study overall: PBMCs, B-cell-depleted T cells, or T cells provided the cDNA or gDNA that made up the material.

The CDR3 extends over 15 amino acids. V lost 4 bases and J lost 7; bases outside the gene matches: 7. Germline V gene sequence: CDR1 MGHDK, CDR2 SYGVNS. Sequencing was performed with immunoSEQ multiplex PCR; in TCRdb, only in-frame clones are kept and a portion is missing. Here the sample spans 200,000 to 250,000 clones, roughly 80% being singletons. This clone was counted a single time. The receptor comes from a woman of 80 years or more with active or convalescent COVID-19. The chain has TRBV25-1 and TRBJ1-6; 7 bases agree with TRBD1. The specimen sequenced was peripheral blood. The CDR3 sequence: CASSGRQGVNSPLHF. Here the CDR3 DNA reads TGTGCCAGCAGTGGACGACAGGGAGTAAATTCACCCCTCCACTTT.